This T cell receptor beta chain originates from a study of cytomegalovirus exposure and HLA in healthy donors. Concerning this clone itself: The antigen is unknown. Germline is not matched at one junction end, which may reflect a read error.

There are 16 residues in the CDR3. Germline V CDR1 and CDR2: SGHRS, YFSETQ. Study-level findings and limits: Cytomegalovirus association was assigned to about 150 TCR beta chains. Three CMV-associated chains proved CMV antigen-specific in vitro. Accounts indicate the classifier identified cytomegalovirus status with strong specificity and sensitivity.

Using immunoSEQ multiplex PCR, the repertoire was profiled, and TCRdb retains in-frame clones only, with some absent. The table lists fewer than 400,000 clones, approximately 86% of them singletons, with around 0.96% in the top ten. The source is a man aged 25 to 45 in good health and CMV-seronegative. The chain combines TRBV5-1 with TRBJ1-1; 7 bases align to TRBD1. The sequencing sample was made of PBMCs. The CDR3 protein is CASSRGEGQLNTEAFF. CDR3 nucleotide sequence: TGCGCCAGCAGCCGGGGAGAGGGACAGCTGAATACTGAAGCTTTCTTT.